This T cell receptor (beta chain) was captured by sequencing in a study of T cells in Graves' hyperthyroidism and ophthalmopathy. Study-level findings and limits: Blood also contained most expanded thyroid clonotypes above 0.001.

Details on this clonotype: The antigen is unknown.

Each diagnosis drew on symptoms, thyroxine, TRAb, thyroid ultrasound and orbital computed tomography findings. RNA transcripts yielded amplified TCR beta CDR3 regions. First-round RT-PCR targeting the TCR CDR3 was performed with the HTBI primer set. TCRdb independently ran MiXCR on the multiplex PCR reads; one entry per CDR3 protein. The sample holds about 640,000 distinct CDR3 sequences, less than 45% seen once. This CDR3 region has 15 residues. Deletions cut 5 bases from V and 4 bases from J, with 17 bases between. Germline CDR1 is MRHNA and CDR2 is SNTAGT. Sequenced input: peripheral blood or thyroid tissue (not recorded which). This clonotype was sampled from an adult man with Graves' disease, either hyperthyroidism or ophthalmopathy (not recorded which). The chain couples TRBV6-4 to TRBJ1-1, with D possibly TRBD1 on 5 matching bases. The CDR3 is CASSPHGQGTTEAFF. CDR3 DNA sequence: TGTGCCAGCAGTCCGCACGGGCAGGGCACCACTGAAGCTTTCTTT.